A single sample gave rise to the 25 T cell receptor beta chains below, sequenced in a study of T cell repertoires in cytomegalovirus infection. Antigen specificity for these receptors is unknown. TCRdb ran MiXCR on the reads and lists one entry per CDR3 protein. The table has 360,000 or so distinct CDR3 sequences, approximately 35% seen once. Sequenced material: cultured PBMCs, taken from culture after CMV antigen stimulation. The source is a human donor in good health (CMV status not recorded). Some clones in this sample may be carry-over from other donors' samples.

CDR3 amino acids: CASRGRGGFPNYGYTF. CDR3 nucleotides: TGTGCCAGCAGGGGGCGGGGAGGATTTCCCAACTATGGCTACACCTTC. The chain couples TRBV7-2 to TRBJ1-2; possibly TRBD1 for D (5 bases). Germline lookup yields CDR1 SGHTA and CDR2 FQGNSA. V shed 6 bases and J shed 2 bases, with 19 bases lying between them. The CDR3 is made up of 16 amino acids.

The V gene is TRBV7-9, the J gene TRBJ1-2; 9 bases match TRBD1. After removal of 5 bases from V and 8 bases from J, the junction contained 6 bases not matched to a gene. Germline assignment: CDR1 SEHNR and CDR2 FQNEAQ (reference sequence). The CDR3 length is 13 residues. CDR3 DNA sequence: TGTGCCAGCAGCCAACAGGGGGCACTAGGCTACACCTTC. This translates into CASSQQGALGYTF.

This clonotype has a handful of counts. V gene TRBV6-5 combines with J gene TRBJ1-1, with a tentative D call TRBD1 (6 bases). The CDR3 has 16 amino acids. Germline loops: CDR1 MNHEY, CDR2 SVGAGI. V was pared by 4 bases and J by 4 bases, with 19 bases between. The CDR3 region is CASSSQGDPRGTEAFF. The DNA for the CDR3 is TGTGCCAGCAGTTCCCAGGGAGATCCCAGGGGCACTGAAGCTTTCTTT.

This clonotype occurred a few times. The rearrangement links TRBV7-2 to TRBJ1-2; 9 bases are a match to TRBD1. Trimming cost V 5 bases and J 2 bases; bases outside gene matches: 6. The CDR3 spans 15 residues. The germline CDR1 and CDR2 sequences are SGHTA and FQGNSA. CDR3 amino acids: CASSDQQGANYGYTF. CDR3 nucleotides: TGTGCCAGCAGCGATCAACAGGGGGCGAACTATGGCTACACCTTC.

This clonotype was observed many times. The gene calls are TRBV7-2 and TRBJ2-1; D is unresolved. CDR1 and CDR2 (germline): SGHTA, FQGNSA. This CDR3 is built from 14 residues. The V gene lost 8 bases and the J gene lost 1 base, with 12 bases spanning the gap. CDR3 sequence: CASAQLGSYNEQFF. CDR3 coding DNA: TGTGCCAGCGCACAGTTGGGGTCCTACAATGAGCAGTTCTTC.

This clonotype was observed at least ten times. This chain uses TRBV7-9 with TRBJ2-3; tentatively, D is TRBD1 or TRBD2 (5 bases each). There are 17 residues in the CDR3. V was cut by 6 bases and J by 2 bases, with 21 bases left in between. The germline V gene has CDR1 SEHNR and CDR2 FQNEAQ (reference sequence). CDR3 nucleotide sequence: TGTGCCAGCAGTTCCGAGGGGACCCTACCATTCACAGATACGCAGTATTTT. Amino acid sequence: CASSSEGTLPFTDTQYF.

The chain combines TRBV9 with TRBJ2-3; 8 nucleotides line up with TRBD2. This CDR3 has 15 amino acids. The trim removed 3 bases at V and 4 bases at J, leaving 7 bases unmatched. Per germline, CDR1 SGDLS and CDR2 YYNGEE. DNA of the CDR3: TGTGCCAGCAGCGAACCAGCGGGAGCTCCAGATACGCAGTATTTT. Residues: CASSEPAGAPDTQYF.

This clonotype was found a few times. The rearrangement uses TRBV5-4 and TRBJ2-4; D call uncertain. The CDR3 extends over 12 amino acids. Germline CDR1 is SGHNT and CDR2 is YYREEE (reference sequence). The V end lost 0 bases, the J end lost 4 bases, and 2 bases lay between the germline ends. DNA of the CDR3: TGTGCCAGCAGCTTGGATAAAAACATTCAGTACTTC. It encodes CASSLDKNIQYF.

This clonotype was counted at least ten times. The rearrangement links TRBV29-1 to TRBJ2-3; D uncertain. The CDR3 is 12 residues long. V was clipped by 6 bases and J by 3 bases, with 10 bases between them. Germline-derived CDR1 and CDR2 are SQVTM and ANQGSEA. The CDR3 sequence: CSVLALTDTQYF. The DNA of the CDR3 is TGCAGCGTCCTGGCGCTGACAGATACGCAGTATTTT.

This rearrangement joins TRBV9 to TRBJ2-3; D is perhaps TRBD1 or TRBD2 (5 bases each). The CDR3 covers 16 residues. V lost 0 bases to trimming and J lost 2 bases, with 13 bases between them. The germline V gene encodes CDR1 SGDLS and CDR2 YYNGEE. CDR3 in amino acids: CASSVGGLSDTDTQYF. As DNA, the CDR3 is TGTGCCAGCAGCGTAGGGGGGTTGAGCGACACAGATACGCAGTATTTT. The complete variable domain, with remaining parts taken from reference TRBV9 and TRBJ2-3, reads DSGVTQTPKHLITATGQRVTLRCSPRSGDLSVYWYQQSLDQGLQFLIQYYNGEERAKGNILERFSAQQFPDLHSELNLSSLELGDSALYFCASSVGGLSDTDTQYFGPGTRLTVL.

Concerning this clonotype itself: An end of the junction differs from the germline gene, which may be a read error. V and J are TRBV7-2 and TRBJ2-1; a weak D match, TRBD2 (6 bases). Looked up from germline, CDR1 is SGHTA and CDR2 is FQGNSA. CDR3 length equals 15 residues. As DNA, the CDR3 is TGTGCCAGCAGCTTAGAAGAGCGGGTCTACAGTGAGCAGTTCTTC. Translated: CASSLEERVYSEQFF. Based on the CDR3 plus reference TRBV7-2 and TRBJ2-1, the full variable domain is GAGVSQSPSNKVTEKGKDVELRCDPISGHTALYWYRQSLGQGLEFLIYFQGNSAPDKSGLPSDRFSAERTGGSVSTLTIQRTQQEDSAVYLCASSLEERVYSEQFFGPGTRLTVL.

The chain carries TRBV5-1 and TRBJ1-2; 8 bases are a match to TRBD1. Germline CDR1 and CDR2: SGHRS and YFSETQ. The CDR3 totals 15 residues. V lost 4 bases, J lost 0 bases, and 5 bases stayed unmatched. The CDR3 region has the DNA TGCGCCAGCAGCACTGGGACAGGTCCTAACTATGGCTACACCTTC. Protein sequence: CASSTGTGPNYGYTF.

V gene TRBV10-3 combines with J gene TRBJ2-1, with D perhaps assigned TRBD1 or TRBD2 (6 bases each). This CDR3 comprises 16 residues. Germline V gene data show CDR1 as ENHRY and CDR2 as SYGVKD. V shed 2 bases and J shed 2 bases, with 13 bases lying between them. The CDR3 sequence: CAISEPTGATYNEQFF. The DNA of the CDR3 is TGTGCCATCAGTGAGCCCACGGGGGCGACCTACAATGAGCAGTTCTTC.

This clonotype was found a few times. The chain employs TRBV7-6 and TRBJ2-3; possibly TRBD2 for D (6 bases). This CDR3 region has 12 residues. Per germline, CDR1 SGHVS and CDR2 FNYEAQ. V lost 3 bases to trimming and J lost 10 bases, with 11 bases between them. In DNA, the CDR3 is TGTGCCAGCAGCTTCCGACTAGGTTCGCAGTATTTT. Protein: CASSFRLGSQYF.

In its sample, this clonotype was seen once. This sequence joins TRBV7-9 and TRBJ1-1; D ambiguous. This CDR3 spans 13 amino acids. V was cut by 1 base and J by 5 bases, with 8 bases left in between. The V gene's germline CDR1 is SEHNR and CDR2 FQNEAQ (reference sequence). The CDR3: CASSLESATEAFF. Written as DNA, the CDR3 is TGTGCCAGCAGCTTAGAATCCGCTACTGAAGCTTTCTTT.

This clonotype was counted between two and nine times. The chain is built from TRBV20-1 and TRBJ2-1, with D tentatively TRBD2 (5 bases). The germline V gene encodes CDR1 DFQATT and CDR2 SNEGSKA (reference sequence). Trimming cost V 6 bases and J 5 bases, with 8 bases left between them. The CDR3 sequence is 11 residues long. CDR3 nucleotide sequence: TGCAGTGCCGGACTTGACAATGAGCAGTTCTTC. Translation gives CSAGLDNEQFF.

The chain recombines TRBV7-6 with TRBJ2-7, with a possible D match to TRBD1 (6 bases). The CDR3 has 13 amino acids. V was pared by 1 base and J by 6 bases, with 10 bases between. The germline V gene encodes CDR1 SGHVS and CDR2 FNYEAQ. CDR3 DNA sequence: TGTGCCAGCAGCTTAGAGTCGACAGGCGAGCAGTACGTC. The encoded protein is CASSLESTGEQYV.

This chain uses TRBV12-3 or TRBV12-4 with TRBJ2-3; TRBD2 agrees at 12 bases. The CDR3 length is 16 residues. Trimming took 4 bases from V and 4 from J; bases not matched to a gene: 6. The CDR3 region has the DNA TGTGCCAGCAGTTCACGACTAGCGGGAGCTTCAGATACGCAGTATTTT. This translates into CASSSRLAGASDTQYF.

The chain uses TRBV7-3 and TRBJ2-1; D perhaps matches TRBD1 (5 bases). V lost 5 bases, J lost 8 bases, and 16 bases lay in between. Germline values: CDR1 SGHTA, CDR2 FQGTGA. This CDR3 is 14 amino acids long. For the CDR3, the DNA is TGTGCCAGCAGCCCCCGTTCTTGGGGCGATGAGCAGTTCTTC. Residues: CASSPRSWGDEQFF.

This sequence joins TRBV12-3 or TRBV12-4 and TRBJ1-5; D may be TRBD1 (5 bases). This CDR3 has 13 residues. Deletions cut 7 bases from V and 5 bases from J, with 12 bases between. The CDR3 protein is CASTRGGDQPQHF. CDR3 in DNA: TGTGCCAGCACCCGCGGGGGGGATCAGCCCCAGCATTTT.

The genes are TRBV15 and TRBJ2-7, with D perhaps TRBD2 (6 bases). V gave up 3 bases and J gave up 1 base, with 10 bases separating them. Per germline, CDR1 LNHNV and CDR2 YYDKDF (reference sequence). The CDR3 is 14 residues long. The CDR3 sequence is CATSSGRRSYEQYF. The CDR3 DNA reads TGTGCCACCAGCAGCGGGAGAAGGTCCTACGAGCAGTACTTC.

This clonotype was seen ten or more times. V and J are TRBV7-2 and TRBJ2-1; TRBD2 matches at 12 bases. The V and J ends lost 5 bases and 10 bases, in that order; junction bases with no gene match: 12. This CDR3 contains 16 residues. From germline, CDR1 is SGHTA and CDR2 FQGNSA. This CDR3 reads CASSAHLTSGRFEQFF. The CDR3 DNA follows: TGTGCCAGCAGCGCCCACCTTACTAGCGGGAGGTTCGAGCAGTTCTTC.

The genes are TRBV7-2 and TRBJ2-1, with 10 bases fitting TRBD1. The CDR3 spans 15 residues. With 6 bases clipped from V and 0 bases from J, the junction kept 2 bases outside the gene matches. CDR1 SGHTA and CDR2 FQGNSA come from the germline V gene. This CDR3 is CASSRQGASYNEQFF. The DNA of the CDR3 is TGTGCCAGCAGTCGACAGGGGGCCTCCTACAATGAGCAGTTCTTC.

The rearrangement links TRBV29-1 to TRBJ2-7; tentative D call: TRBD1 (5 bases). The CDR3 sequence is 10 residues long. V shed 0 bases and J shed 9 bases, with 6 bases lying between them. Germline V gene lookup returns CDR1 SQVTM and CDR2 ANQGSEA. The CDR3 bases are TGCAGCGTTGAAGATGGGGCGCAGTACGTC. It translates to CSVEDGAQYV.

This clonotype has only a few counts. The chain uses TRBV7-2 and TRBJ2-1, with D possibly matching TRBD2 (6 bases). Germline values: CDR1 SGHTA, CDR2 FQGNSA. The CDR3 sequence is 16 residues long. The V and J ends lost 6 bases and 7 bases respectively, with 22 bases between them. The CDR3 is CASRTSSLLGGNEQFF. DNA of the CDR3: TGTGCCAGCAGGACGAGCAGCCTACTTGGGGGGAATGAGCAGTTCTTC.